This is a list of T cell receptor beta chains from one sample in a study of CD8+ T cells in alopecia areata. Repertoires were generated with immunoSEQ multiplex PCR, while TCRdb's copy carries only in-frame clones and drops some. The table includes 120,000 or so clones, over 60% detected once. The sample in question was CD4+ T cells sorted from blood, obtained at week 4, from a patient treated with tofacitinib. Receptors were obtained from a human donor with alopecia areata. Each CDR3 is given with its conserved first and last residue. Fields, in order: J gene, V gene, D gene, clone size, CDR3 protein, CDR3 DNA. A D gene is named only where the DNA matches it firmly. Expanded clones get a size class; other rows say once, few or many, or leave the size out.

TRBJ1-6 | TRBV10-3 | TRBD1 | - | CAVSRDRRNSPLHF | TGTGCCGTCTCTCGGGACAGACGTAATTCACCCCTCCACTTT
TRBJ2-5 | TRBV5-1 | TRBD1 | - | CASSSTTGQGMKTQYF | TGCGCCAGCAGCTCTACTACGGGACAGGGTATGAAGACCCAGTACTTC
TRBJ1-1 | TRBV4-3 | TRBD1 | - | CASSPVLDRGRSTEAFF | TGCGCCAGCAGCCCAGTCCTCGACAGGGGGCGAAGCACTGAAGCTTTCTTT
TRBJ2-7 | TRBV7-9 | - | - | CASSLQPTSDEQYF | TGTGCCAGCAGCTTACAACCGACGTCTGACGAGCAGTACTTC
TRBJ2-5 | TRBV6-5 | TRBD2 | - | CASSSPRREDETQYF | TGTGCCAGCAGTTCCCCTCGGCGGGAGGATGAGACCCAGTACTTC
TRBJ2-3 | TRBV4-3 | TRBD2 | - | CASSQEGAGVADTQYF | TGCGCCAGCAGCCAAGAAGGGGCGGGAGTCGCAGATACGCAGTATTTT
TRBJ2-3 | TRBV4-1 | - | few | CASSSAGTPGTDTQYF | TGCGCCAGCAGTTCTGCAGGGACGCCTGGCACAGATACGCAGTATTTT
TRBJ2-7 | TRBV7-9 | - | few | CASSPMAGTGYEQYF | TGTGCCAGCAGCCCCATGGCCGGGACGGGCTACGAGCAGTACTTC
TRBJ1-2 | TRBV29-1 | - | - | CSVEVGQTYYGYTF | TGCAGCGTTGAAGTGGGACAAACATACTATGGCTACACCTTC
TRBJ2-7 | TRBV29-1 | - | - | CSVALNGYEQYF | TGCAGCGTCGCCCTGAACGGCTACGAGCAGTACTTC
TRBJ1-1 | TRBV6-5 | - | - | CASGLTGSGAFF | TGTGCCAGCGGGCTAACAGGGTCGGGGGCTTTCTTT
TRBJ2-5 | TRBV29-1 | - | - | CSVKRAGGKETQYF | TGCAGCGTTAAAAGGGCAGGCGGGAAAGAGACCCAGTACTTC
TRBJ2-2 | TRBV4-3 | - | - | CASSQVLNTGELFF | TGCGCCAGCAGCCAAGTTCTCAACACCGGGGAGCTGTTTTTT
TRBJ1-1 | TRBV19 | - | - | CASTPVGGGRTEAFF | TGTGCCAGTACTCCAGTTGGGGGGGGTCGTACTGAAGCTTTCTTT
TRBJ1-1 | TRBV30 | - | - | CASTTAAEAFF | TGTGCCTCCACGACAGCAGCTGAAGCTTTCTTT
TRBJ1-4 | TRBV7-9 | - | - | CASSQGTTNEKLFF | TGTGCCAGCAGCCAGGGAACAACTAATGAAAAACTGTTTTTT
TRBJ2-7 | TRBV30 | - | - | CAWSSQGPYEQYF | TGTGCCTGGAGTTCACAGGGCCCCTACGAGCAGTACTTC
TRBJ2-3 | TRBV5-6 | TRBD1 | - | CATRGEGAGDTQYF | TGTGCCACACGGGGAGAGGGGGCCGGGGATACGCAGTATTTT
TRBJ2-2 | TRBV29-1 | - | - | CSAHTEPGELFF | TGCAGCGCCCACACGGAACCCGGGGAGCTGTTTTTT
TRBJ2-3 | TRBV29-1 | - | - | CSVPGPHTDTQYF | TGCAGCGTCCCAGGTCCTCACACAGATACGCAGTATTTT
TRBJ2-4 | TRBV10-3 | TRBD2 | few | CAISGGNRDYNIQYF | TGTGCCATCAGTGGGGGAAACCGGGACTATAACATTCAGTACTTC
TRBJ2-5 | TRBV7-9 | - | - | CASSLGVESQETQYF | TGTGCCAGCAGCTTAGGGGTGGAGTCGCAAGAGACCCAGTACTTC
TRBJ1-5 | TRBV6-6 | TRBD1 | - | CASSTGQGRHF | TGTGCCAGCAGCACCGGACAGGGGCGGCATTTT
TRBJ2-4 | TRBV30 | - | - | CAWTGRDRAKNIQYF | TGTGCCTGGACGGGTAGAGACCGGGCCAAAAACATTCAGTACTTC
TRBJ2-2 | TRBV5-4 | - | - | CASSLGGETGELFF | TGTGCCAGCAGCTTGGGGGGCGAAACCGGGGAGCTGTTTTTT
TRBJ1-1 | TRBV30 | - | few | CAWSPIDLKTEAFF | TGTGCCTGGAGCCCAATTGACCTGAAAACTGAAGCTTTCTTT
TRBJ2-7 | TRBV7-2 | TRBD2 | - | CASSPRDRAVAGGSSEQYF | TGTGCCAGCAGCCCCAGGGACAGGGCGGTAGCGGGAGGGTCTAGCGAGCAGTACTTC
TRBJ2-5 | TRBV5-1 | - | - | CASSLGPGETQYF | TGCGCCAGCAGCTTGGGCCCAGGGGAGACCCAGTACTTC
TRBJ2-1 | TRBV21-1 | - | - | CASGRGQFF | TGTGCCAGCGGGAGGGGGCAGTTCTTC
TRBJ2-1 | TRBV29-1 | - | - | CSVTGEGYNEQFF | TGCAGCGTGACAGGGGAGGGCTACAATGAGCAGTTCTTC
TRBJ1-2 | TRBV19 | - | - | CASSIDRDNYGYTF | TGTGCCAGTAGTATAGACCGAGACAACTATGGCTACACCTTC
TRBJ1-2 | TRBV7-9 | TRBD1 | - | CASSDKGASYGYTF | TGTGCCAGCAGCGACAAGGGGGCGAGCTATGGCTACACCTTC
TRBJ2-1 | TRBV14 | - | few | CASSYSPMSSYNEQFF | TGTGCCAGCAGCTACAGCCCGATGAGCTCCTACAATGAGCAGTTCTTC
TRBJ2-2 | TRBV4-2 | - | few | CASSQDRRTAGRGTGELFF | TGTGCCAGCAGCCAAGACAGGAGGACAGCTGGGCGGGGCACCGGGGAGCTGTTTTTT
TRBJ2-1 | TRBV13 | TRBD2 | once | CASSLSGRALDEQFF | TGTGCCAGCAGCTTGAGCGGGAGGGCCTTGGATGAGCAGTTCTTC
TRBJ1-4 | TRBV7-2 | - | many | CASSLSWAPNEKLFF | TGTGCCAGCAGCTTAAGTTGGGCTCCTAATGAAAAACTGTTTTTT
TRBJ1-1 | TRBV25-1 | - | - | CASSESPSNTEAFF | TGTGCCAGCAGTGAATCCCCGTCGAACACTGAAGCTTTCTTT
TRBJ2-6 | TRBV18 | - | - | CASSEGGLGANVLTF | TGTGCCAGCTCTGAAGGCGGGTTGGGGGCCAACGTCCTGACTTTC
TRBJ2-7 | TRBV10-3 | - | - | CAISELEYEQYF | TGTGCCATCAGTGAGCTGGAATACGAGCAGTACTTC
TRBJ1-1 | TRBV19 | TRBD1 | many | CASSPRDSHSEAFF | TGTGCCAGTAGTCCTCGGGACAGTCACTCTGAAGCTTTCTTT
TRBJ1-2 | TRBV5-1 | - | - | CASSSDRRGREGYTF | TGCGCCAGCAGCTCGGACAGACGTGGGCGGGAAGGCTACACCTTC
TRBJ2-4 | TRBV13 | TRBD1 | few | CASSLDRALAKNIQYF | TGTGCCAGCAGCCTGGACAGGGCCCTAGCCAAAAACATTCAGTACTTC
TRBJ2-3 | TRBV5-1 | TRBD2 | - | CASRGLAVTDTQYF | TGCGCCAGCAGGGGACTAGCGGTCACAGATACGCAGTATTTT
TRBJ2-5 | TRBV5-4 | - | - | CASSLDGGWEETQYF | TGTGCCAGCAGCTTGGACGGGGGATGGGAAGAGACCCAGTACTTC
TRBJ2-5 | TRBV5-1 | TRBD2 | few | CASSLSALAGAHQETQYF | TGCGCCAGCAGCTTGTCCGCACTAGCGGGGGCGCACCAAGAGACCCAGTACTTC
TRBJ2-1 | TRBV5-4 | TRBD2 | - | CASSPQGLALNEQFF | TGTGCCAGCAGCCCACAGGGACTAGCGTTGAATGAGCAGTTCTTC
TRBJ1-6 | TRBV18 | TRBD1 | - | CASSQGQHSPLHF | TGTGCCAGCTCACAGGGACAGCATTCACCCCTCCACTTT
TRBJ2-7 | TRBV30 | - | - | CASRPSSYEQYF | TGTGCCTCGAGGCCGAGCTCCTACGAGCAGTACTTC
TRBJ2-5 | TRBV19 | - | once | CASSTTGIQETQYF | TGTGCCAGTAGTACGACCGGGATCCAAGAGACCCAGTACTTC